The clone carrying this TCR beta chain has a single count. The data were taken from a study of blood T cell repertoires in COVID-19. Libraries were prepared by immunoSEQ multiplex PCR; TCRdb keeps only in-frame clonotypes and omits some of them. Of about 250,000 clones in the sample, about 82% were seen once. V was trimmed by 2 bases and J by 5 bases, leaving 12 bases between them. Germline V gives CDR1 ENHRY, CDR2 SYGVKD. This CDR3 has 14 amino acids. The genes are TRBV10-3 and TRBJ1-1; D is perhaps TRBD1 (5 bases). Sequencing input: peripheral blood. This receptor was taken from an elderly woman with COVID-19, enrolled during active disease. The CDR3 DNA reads TGTGCCATCAGTGAGGGCAGGGCTTGGACTGAAGCTTTCTTT. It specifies CAISEGRAWTEAFF.